The 18 T cell receptor beta chains listed next were all sequenced from one sample in a study of blood T cell repertoires in COVID-19 (dated by TCRdb to 2020 to 2021). The method behind the library was the immunoSEQ multiplex PCR assay. Imported from immuneACCESS, the table was reduced by TCRdb to in-frame sequences with V and J called. These copies leave out some clones; in studies compared against another copy, an unresolved V gene accounts for under half, and the cause of the remainder is not known. The sample table contains about 82,000 clones; only one count was recorded for 78% of them. Together, the top ten hold about a third of the sample. Specimen: peripheral blood. Source of these receptors: a man aged 55 to 70 with COVID-19, enrolled during active disease.

This clone is a singleton in its sample. The chain links TRBV9 to TRBJ2-3; 9 nucleotides match TRBD2. V lost 0 bases and J lost 6; bases outside the gene matches: 11. CDR1 and CDR2 from the germline V gene are SGDLS and YYNGEE. CDR3 length: 17 residues. CDR3 loop: CASSVDPSGGSIDTQYF. The CDR3 bases are TGTGCCAGCAGCGTAGACCCAAGCGGGGGGTCTATCGATACGCAGTATTTT.

The V gene is TRBV5-6, the J gene TRBJ1-3; D is perhaps TRBD1 (5 bases). The germline CDR1 and CDR2 sequences are SGHDT and YYEEEE. The CDR3 totals 15 residues. V dropped 4 bases and J dropped 2 bases, with 13 bases sitting between them. CDR3 sequence: CASSTGRGAGNTIYF. CDR3 bases: TGTGCCAGCAGCACGGGGCGCGGGGCTGGAAACACCATATATTTT.

CDR3 residues: CASSQVAGNQPQHF. The CDR3 nucleotides are TGTGCCAGCAGCCAAGTGGCTGGCAATCAGCCCCAGCATTTT. The V call is TRBV4-2, the J call TRBJ1-5; no reliable D call. The length of the CDR3 is 14 residues. The germline V gene encodes CDR1 LGHNA and CDR2 YNFKEQ. Trimming shortened V by 1 base and J by 2 bases, and 6 bases separated the two germline ends.

The chain links TRBV3-1 (or the pseudogene TRBV3-2) to TRBJ2-7; 7 positions agree with TRBD1. CDR3 size: 15 residues. Germline-derived CDR1 and CDR2 are LGHDT and YNNKEL (reference sequence). The J segment lost 5 bases and the V segment lost 2 bases, leaving 9 bases of the junction unmatched. In DNA form, the CDR3 reads TGTGCCAGCAGCCAAAGAGCCGCCACAGGGGACGAGCAGTACTTC. It translates to CASSQRAATGDEQYF.

The V call is TRBV6-1, the J call TRBJ1-1; no clear D gene. CDR3 length equals 15 residues. Germline CDR1 and CDR2: MNHNS and SASEGT. Trimming took off 2 bases at V and 1 base at J, with 11 bases between the two ends. CDR3 residues: CASSELALPNTEAFF. The CDR3 region has the DNA TGTGCCAGCAGTGAACTGGCATTGCCGAACACTGAAGCTTTCTTT.

This chain connects TRBV7-2 to TRBJ1-6; a weak D match, TRBD1 (6 bases). Germline V gene data show CDR1 as SGHTA and CDR2 as FQGNSA. CDR3 length: 16 amino acids. The V end was cut by 3 bases, the J end by 5 bases, with 14 bases between. Here the CDR3 reads CASSFWGRLNNSPLHF. In DNA form, the CDR3 reads TGTGCCAGCAGCTTTTGGGGGCGTCTAAATAATTCACCCCTCCACTTT.

The rearrangement uses TRBV7-2 and TRBJ2-2, with D possibly TRBD1 on 6 matching bases. Trimming removed 4 bases from V and 2 bases from J, with 8 bases in between. The CDR3 consists of 14 residues. The germline CDR1 and CDR2 sequences are SGHTA and FQGNSA. The CDR3 sequence: CASSSGQNTGELFF. The CDR3 DNA follows: TGTGCCAGCAGCTCGGGACAAAACACCGGGGAGCTGTTTTTT.

The gene calls are TRBV3-1 (or the pseudogene TRBV3-2) and TRBJ1-2, with D possibly being TRBD1 (5 bases). Germline lookup yields CDR1 LGHDT and CDR2 YNNKEL (reference sequence). V was trimmed by 6 bases and J by 7 bases, leaving 15 bases between them. The length of the CDR3 is 13 residues. The CDR3 loop is CASSLFQGSGYTF. The CDR3 nucleotides are TGTGCCAGCAGTCTATTTCAGGGTTCTGGCTACACCTTC.

J is TRBJ2-5 and V is TRBV6-5, with TRBD2 as a possible D gene (6 bases). The V end lost 6 bases, the J end lost 5 bases, and 19 bases lay between the germline ends. Germline CDR1 reads MNHEY; CDR2 reads SVGAGI. The length of the CDR3 is 15 residues. For the CDR3, the DNA is TGTGCCAGCAGGGGGGGACTTCCCGAGCGGGAGACCCAGTACTTC. Amino acids: CASRGGLPERETQYF.

This clone was detected once. The chain is built from TRBV18 and TRBJ2-1; D remains ambiguous. Germline lookup yields CDR1 KGHSH and CDR2 LQKENI. The CDR3 is 13 amino acids. Trimming left V 0 bases short and J 9 bases short, with 9 bases between. The CDR3 sequence: CASSPPSDFEQFF. CDR3 in DNA: TGTGCCAGCTCACCACCCTCAGACTTTGAGCAGTTCTTC. The whole variable domain, filled in from reference TRBV18 and TRBJ2-1, reads NAGVMQNPRHLVRRRGQEARLRCSPMKGHSHVYWYRQLPEEGLKFMVYLQKENIIDESGMPKERFSAEFPKEGPSILRIQQVVRGDSAAYFCASSPPSDFEQFFGPGTRLTVL.

This rearrangement joins TRBV5-1 to TRBJ2-5, with 8 bases matching TRBD1. The CDR3 contains 18 residues. The V and J ends lost 0 bases and 2 bases, in that order; junction bases with no gene match: 12. The germline CDR1 and CDR2 sequences are SGHRS and YFSETQ. CDR3 nucleotide sequence: TGCGCCAGCAGCTTGGCCCCCGTCGCGGACAGGGTACAAGAGACCCAGTACTTC. It translates to CASSLAPVADRVQETQYF.

The rearrangement uses TRBV5-1 and TRBJ2-3, with a tentative D call TRBD1 (6 bases). CDR3 length: 16 amino acids. From germline, CDR1 is SGHRS and CDR2 YFSETQ. The germline V and J ends were trimmed by 1 base and 0 bases, with 12 bases remaining between them. DNA of the CDR3: TGCGCCAGCAGCTTGACAGGGAGTTCTAGCACAGATACGCAGTATTTT. Translation gives CASSLTGSSSTDTQYF.

V is TRBV5-1 and J is TRBJ2-1, with a weak D call TRBD2 (6 bases). Germline V CDR1 and CDR2: SGHRS, YFSETQ. V was cut by 0 bases and J by 16 bases, with 17 bases left in between. The CDR3 covers 13 residues. The chain's CDR3 is CASSLAGDPTTFF. Written as DNA, the CDR3 is TGCGCCAGCAGCTTGGCGGGGGATCCCACAACCTTCTTC.

The rearrangement links TRBV5-4 to TRBJ2-2; TRBD2 aligns across 11 bases. The CDR3 runs 14 residues. Trimming took 5 bases from V and 4 from J; bases not matched to a gene: 1. The germline V gene has CDR1 SGHNT and CDR2 YYREEE (reference sequence). CDR3 sequence: CASRGTSGTGELFF. CDR3 in DNA: TGTGCCAGCAGGGGGACTAGCGGCACCGGGGAGCTGTTTTTT.

V gene TRBV19 combines with J gene TRBJ2-3, with 7 nucleotides matching TRBD2. Germline CDR1 reads LNHDA; CDR2 reads SQIVND (reference sequence). Trimming at V came to 3 bases and at J to 2 bases, leaving 11 bases not matched to a gene. The CDR3 covers 17 residues. CDR3 nucleotide sequence: TGTGCCAGTAGTATTAGAGGGGCGGGAGACCCCACAGATACGCAGTATTTT. Translating it yields CASSIRGAGDPTDTQYF.

The V gene is TRBV19, the J gene TRBJ2-5; 7 bases fit TRBD1. After removal of 5 bases from V and 4 bases from J, the junction contained 7 bases not matched to a gene. The CDR3 consists of 14 residues. Germline V lookup: CDR1 LNHDA, CDR2 SQIVND (reference sequence). CDR3 residues: CASSLDRVGETQYF. The CDR3 bases are TGTGCCAGTAGTCTTGACAGGGTCGGAGAGACCCAGTACTTC.

The chain couples TRBV6-5 to TRBJ1-6, with D unclear. Deletions cut 4 bases from V and 14 bases from J, with 15 bases between. The CDR3 length is 13 residues. The germline V gene encodes CDR1 MNHEY and CDR2 SVGAGI. CDR3 amino acids: CASSFAETWALHF. The CDR3 nucleotides are TGTGCCAGCAGTTTTGCGGAGACTTGGGCCCTCCACTTT.

The chain links TRBV2 to TRBJ2-7; D call uncertain. Trimming pared 8 bases from V and 2 bases from J, leaving 10 bases between. The germline V gene encodes CDR1 SNHLY and CDR2 FYNNEI. The CDR3 has 12 residues. The CDR3 DNA follows: TGTGCCAGCCTACTGTCAACCTACGAGCAGTACTTC. Residues: CASLLSTYEQYF.